What follows describes a single T cell receptor beta chain. The antigen is undetermined. This sample stems from a study of blood T cells in healthy people across ages. General observations from the study: Observed TCR beta diversity per million T cells went down as age went up. This fall followed a roughly linear course with age.

After removal of 2 bases from V and 5 bases from J, the junction contained 12 bases not matched to a gene. This CDR3 contains 17 residues. CDR1 and CDR2 (germline): MDHEN, SYDVKM. Staff drew around 10 milliliters of peripheral blood from each donor. At least 5.5 micrograms of total RNA were extracted per sample. The authors ran a second PCR of about 6 to 11 cycles using a sample-barcoded 5' primer and a J-beta primer mix. TCRdb processed the 5' RACE reads anew with MiXCR; each CDR3 protein has one entry. The sample shows 1.4 million to 1.5 million distinct CDR3 sequences, approximately 38% of them seen only once.

The chain combines TRBV28 with TRBJ2-1; TRBD2 matches 7 bases. Sequenced: blood. This clonotype was obtained from a woman between 18 and 30 years old in good health. The CDR3 sequence: CASSLGGGRGIDNEQFF. In DNA, the CDR3 is TGTGCCAGCAGTTTAGGGGGTGGGCGGGGGATTGACAATGAGCAGTTCTTC. Using reference TRBV28 and TRBJ2-1 for the parts outside the CDR3, the full variable domain is DVKVTQSSRYLVKRTGEKVFLECVQDMDHENMFWYRQDPGLGLRLIYFSYDVKMKEKGDIPEGYSVSREKKERFSLILESASTNQTSMYLCASSLGGGRGIDNEQFFGPGTRLTVL.